The entry that follows covers one T cell receptor (beta chain) sequence. This record comes from a study of T cell changes during pregnancy in multiple sclerosis. Sequenced by immunoSEQ multiplex PCR; TCRdb stores in-frame clones only, minus some. The sample holds approximately 23,000 clones, roughly 92% seen once. Germline V gene sequence: CDR1 SGHTA, CDR2 FQGNSA. V was shortened by 1 base and J by 2 bases, with 13 bases between the two germline ends. The CDR3 is 16 residues long. The clonotype was recovered from a female donor in good health, enrolled as a control in a pregnancy study. The source material was CD4+ T cells from peripheral blood mononuclear cells, sampled after pregnancy. The chain carries TRBV7-2 and TRBJ2-3, with D perhaps TRBD1 (6 bases). For the CDR3, the DNA is TGTGCCAGCAGCTTAGGACTGGGGGCCCCCACAGATACGCAGTATTTT. It codes for CASSLGLGAPTDTQYF.